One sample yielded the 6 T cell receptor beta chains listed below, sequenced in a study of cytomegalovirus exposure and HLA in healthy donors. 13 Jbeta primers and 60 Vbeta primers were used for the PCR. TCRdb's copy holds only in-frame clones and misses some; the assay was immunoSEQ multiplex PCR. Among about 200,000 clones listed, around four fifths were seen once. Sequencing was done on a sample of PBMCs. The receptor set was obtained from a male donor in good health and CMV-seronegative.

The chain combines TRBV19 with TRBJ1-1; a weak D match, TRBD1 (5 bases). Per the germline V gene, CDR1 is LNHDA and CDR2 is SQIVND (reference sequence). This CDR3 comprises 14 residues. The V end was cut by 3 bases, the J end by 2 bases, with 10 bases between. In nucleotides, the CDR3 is TGTGCCAGTAGTATGGCGGGGGTAAACACTGAAGCTTTCTTT. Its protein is CASSMAGVNTEAFF. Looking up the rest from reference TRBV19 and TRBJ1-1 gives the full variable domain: DGGITQSPKYLFRKEGQNVTLSCEQNLNHDAMYWYRQDPGQGLRLIYYSQIVNDFQKGDIAEGYSVSREKKESFPLTVTSAQKNPTAFYLCASSMAGVNTEAFFGQGTRLTVV.

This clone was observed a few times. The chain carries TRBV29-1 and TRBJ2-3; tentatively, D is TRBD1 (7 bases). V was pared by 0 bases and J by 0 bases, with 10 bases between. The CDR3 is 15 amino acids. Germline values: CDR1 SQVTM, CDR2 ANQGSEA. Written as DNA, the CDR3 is TGCAGCGTTGAAGACAGGGGGGTGAGCACAGATACGCAGTATTTT. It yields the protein CSVEDRGVSTDTQYF.

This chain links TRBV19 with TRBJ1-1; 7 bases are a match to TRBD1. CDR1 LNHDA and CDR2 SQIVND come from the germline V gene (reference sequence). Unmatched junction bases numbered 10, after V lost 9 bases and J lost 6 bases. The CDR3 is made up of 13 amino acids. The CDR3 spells CASRAGGSAEAFF. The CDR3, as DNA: TGTGCCAGCCGGGCAGGGGGGAGCGCTGAAGCTTTCTTT.

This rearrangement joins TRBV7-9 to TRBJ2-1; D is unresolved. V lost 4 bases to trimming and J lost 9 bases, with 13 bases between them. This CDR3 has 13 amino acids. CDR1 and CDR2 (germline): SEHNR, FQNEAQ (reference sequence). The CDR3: CASSSLSGAEQFF. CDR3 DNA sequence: TGTGCCAGCAGCTCCCTGAGTGGAGCTGAGCAGTTCTTC.

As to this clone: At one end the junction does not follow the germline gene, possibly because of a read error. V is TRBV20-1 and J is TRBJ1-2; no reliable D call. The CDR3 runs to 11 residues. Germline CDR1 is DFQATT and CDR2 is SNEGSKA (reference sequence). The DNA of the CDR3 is TGCAGTGCAAGAGTTCCCGGGGGCTACACCTTC. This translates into CSARVPGGYTF.

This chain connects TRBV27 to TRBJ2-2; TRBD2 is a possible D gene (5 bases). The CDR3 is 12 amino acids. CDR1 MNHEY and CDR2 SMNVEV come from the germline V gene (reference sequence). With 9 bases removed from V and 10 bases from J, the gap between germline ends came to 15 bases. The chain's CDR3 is CASGGSIVELFF. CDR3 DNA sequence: TGTGCCAGTGGCGGGTCGATAGTGGAGCTGTTTTTT.